These 14 T cell receptor beta chains were sequenced from one sample in a study of cytomegalovirus exposure and HLA in healthy donors. The PCR made use of 60 Vbeta and 13 Jbeta primers. Assay used: immunoSEQ multiplex PCR; TCRdb lists only in-frame clones, some missing. The sample data list 30,000 to 50,000 clones. Input material: PBMCs. These receptors originate from a woman aged 25 to 45 in good health and CMV-seropositive.

A word on this clone: Sequence at one end of the junction differs from germline and may be a read error. This specimen includes other DNA sequences encoding the same CDR3. The V and J genes are TRBV19 and TRBJ1-1; D is ambiguous. The CDR3 runs to 12 residues. CDR1 and CDR2 from the germline V gene are LNHDA and SQIVND (reference sequence). The DNA for the CDR3 is TGCGCCAGTAGTCTAATGTACACTGAAGCTTTCTTT. Protein: CASSLMYTEAFF.

The rearrangement uses TRBV10-3 and TRBJ2-1, with TRBD2 as a possible D gene (7 bases). The V gene's germline CDR1 is ENHRY and CDR2 SYGVKD. The CDR3 runs 14 residues. Trimming took 7 bases from V and 7 from J, leaving 17 bases between them. The CDR3 sequence: CAINRGGSRNEQFF. The CDR3 DNA is TGTGCCATCAATAGGGGGGGTTCTCGGAATGAGCAGTTCTTC.

The chain has TRBV6-1 and TRBJ2-3; D possibly corresponds to TRBD2 (5 bases). Trimming removed 7 bases at V and 0 bases at J, with 5 bases between. The CDR3 covers 12 residues. CDR1 is MNHNS and CDR2 is SASEGT in the germline V gene. DNA of the CDR3: TGTGCCAGCACGGGGAGCACAGATACGCAGTATTTT. Its protein product is CASTGSTDTQYF.

The V and J genes are TRBV30 and TRBJ1-4; no firm D call. CDR3 length: 15 residues. Germline lookup yields CDR1 GTSNPN and CDR2 SVGIG (reference sequence). V was cut by 0 bases and J by 5 bases, with 13 bases left in between. CDR3 coding DNA: TGTGCCTGGAGTGTACTGGACTCACGGAATGAAAAACTGTTTTTT. It is translated as CAWSVLDSRNEKLFF.

The rearrangement links TRBV28 to TRBJ1-2, with D perhaps TRBD1 (5 bases). The germline CDR1 and CDR2 sequences are MDHEN and SYDVKM. The CDR3 sequence is 12 residues long. V was cut by 3 bases and J by 5 bases, with 7 bases left in between. CDR3 DNA sequence: TGTGCCAGCAGTTTCGCAGGGTATGGCTACACCTTC. This encodes CASSFAGYGYTF.

This sequence joins TRBV11-2 and TRBJ2-5; 10 positions agree with TRBD2. The CDR3 is made up of 16 amino acids. Germline trimming cut 0 bases from V and 6 bases from J; bases unmatched to any gene: 7. Germline CDR1 is SGHAT and CDR2 is FQNNGV. The CDR3 DNA follows: TGTGCCAGCAGCTTAGATCTTAGCGGGGGGTGGAAGACCCAGTACTTC. It encodes CASSLDLSGGWKTQYF.

The V and J genes are TRBV7-2 and TRBJ1-1; no firm D call. With 2 bases removed from V and 0 bases from J, the gap between germline ends came to 7 bases. Germline lookup yields CDR1 SGHTA and CDR2 FQGNSA. This CDR3 has 14 amino acids. The CDR3 reads CASSLYGLNTEAFF. Here the CDR3 DNA reads TGTGCCAGCAGCTTATACGGTCTGAACACTGAAGCTTTCTTT.

The rearrangement uses TRBV6-1 and TRBJ2-3; 9 bases are a match to TRBD2. The CDR3 has 15 residues. Germline lookup yields CDR1 MNHNS and CDR2 SASEGT. V gave up 4 bases and J gave up 0 bases; unmatched junction bases: 2. In DNA, the CDR3 is TGTGCCAGCAGTGCCGCGGGGGGGAGCACAGATACGCAGTATTTT. Residues: CASSAAGGSTDTQYF.

The rearrangement uses TRBV5-4 and TRBJ2-7, with 7 bases that match TRBD1. The CDR3 extends over 16 amino acids. Germline assignment: CDR1 SGHNT and CDR2 YYREEE (reference sequence). The V segment lost 0 bases and the J segment 4 bases; nucleotides outside the gene matches: 10. The CDR3 nucleotides read TGTGCCAGCAGCTTGGCCGTCGGGACAGAAAAGTACGAGCAGTACTTC. Translated: CASSLAVGTEKYEQYF.

The rearrangement joins TRBV11-3 to TRBJ2-7; TRBD2 is a possible D gene (6 bases). Germline-derived CDR1 and CDR2 are SGHNT and YENEEA. The CDR3 is 17 amino acids. V lost 1 base and J lost 2, with 18 bases in between. The chain's CDR3 is CASSLGWVGGSTYEQYF. In DNA, the CDR3 is TGTGCCAGCAGCTTAGGATGGGTGGGGGGATCCACCTACGAGCAGTACTTC.

The gene calls are TRBV28 and TRBJ2-1; 9 bases line up with TRBD2. V trimming: 3 bases; J trimming: 7 bases; junction bases outside the gene matches: 7. The CDR3 length is 15 residues. In germline, CDR1 is MDHEN, CDR2 SYDVKM. CDR3 residues: CASSFQAGGGNEQFF. The CDR3 DNA is TGTGCCAGCAGTTTTCAAGCGGGGGGAGGGAATGAGCAGTTCTTC.

This sequence joins TRBV2 and TRBJ1-5; perhaps TRBD1 as D (5 bases). Germline V gives CDR1 SNHLY, CDR2 FYNNEI. V shed 1 base and J shed 6 bases, with 13 bases lying between them. The CDR3 runs to 15 residues. CDR3 sequence (DNA): TGTGCCAGCAGTGAAGATTTAGGGGATCCTCAGCCCCAGCATTTT. This translates into CASSEDLGDPQPQHF.

As to this clone: Germline and junction disagree at one end, which may indicate a read error. The chain combines TRBV7-7 with TRBJ2-1; 10 bases line up with TRBD1. In germline, CDR1 is SSHAT, CDR2 FNYEAQ (reference sequence). The CDR3 covers 15 residues. CDR3 sequence (DNA): TGTGCTAGCAGCTTAGGACAGGGGGGCTACAATGAGCAGTTCTTC. It codes for CASSLGQGGYNEQFF.

This chain links TRBV5-1 with TRBJ2-5; 13 nucleotides align to TRBD2. CDR1 and CDR2 (germline): SGHRS, YFSETQ. V trimming: 0 bases; J trimming: 5 bases; junction bases outside the gene matches: 4. The CDR3 is 16 residues long. The CDR3 DNA reads TGCGCCAGCAGCTTGGCCGGGACTAGCGGGGATGAGACCCAGTACTTC. Translating gives CASSLAGTSGDETQYF.